This TCR beta chain was recorded in a study of CD8 T cells in ankylosing spondylitis. Findings and limits, study-wide: Seemingly distinctive of ankylosing spondylitis blood was a TCR beta motif formed by eight highly homologous variants.

CDR1 and CDR2 (germline): SGHNT, YENEEA. The CDR3 contains 14 residues. The V gene end was trimmed by 5 bases and the J gene end by 8 bases; junction bases not matched to a gene: 8. This clonotype turned up a few times. The antigen is undetermined. TCRdb reanalysed the 5' RACE reads using MiXCR and keeps one entry per CDR3 protein. The sample has 350,000 to 450,000 distinct CDR3 sequences, about 24% seen once. This sequence joins TRBV11-3 and TRBJ2-3; 9 positions agree with TRBD1. This TCR was recovered from a male donor with ankylosing spondylitis. Sequenced input: blood, either unsorted or a sorted T cell fraction (not recorded which). The CDR3: CASSVNRGPGTQYF. In DNA, the CDR3 is TGTGCCAGCAGCGTAAACAGGGGGCCGGGTACGCAGTATTTT. The variable domain in full, with the rest retrieved from reference TRBV11-3 and TRBJ2-3, is EAGVVQSPRYKIIEKKQPVAFWCNPISGHNTLYWYLQNLGQGPELLIRYENEEAVDDSQLPKDRFSAERLKGVDSTLKIQPAELGDSAVYLCASSVNRGPGTQYFGPGTRLTVL.